Listed below are T cell receptor beta chains from one sample, sequenced in a study of naive CD8 T cells in extremely preterm neonates. The assay was immunoSEQ multiplex PCR, and TCRdb's table has in-frame clones only and misses some. The sample lists around 4,000 clones; around 98% were seen once. Sequenced sample: naive CD8+ T cells from blood. The source is a human donor in good health. CDR3s include the opening cysteine and the closing phenylalanine or tryptophan. The D gene is left open where the match is weak. Clone size appears in some rows only: once, few, many, or a class for an expanded clone.

>NA|TRBV2|TRBD1|TRBJ2-3
TGTGCCAGCATAGGGGGCCCCACAGATACGCAGTATTTT
CASIGGPTDTQYF
>NA|TRBV19|TRBD2|TRBJ2-5
TGTGCCAGTAGTATAAAGTTCTCCGGGGGGAAAGAGACCCAGTACTTC
CASSIKFSGGKETQYF
>NA|TRBV27|NA|TRBJ1-2
TGTGCCAGCAGTCCGTCCATCTCAGGGGTCTACACCTTC
CASSPSISGVYTF
>NA|TRBV19|TRBD1|TRBJ2-3
TGTGCCAGTAGTATAATGGGGACAGGGGCCACAGATACGCAGTATTTT
CASSIMGTGATDTQYF
>few|TRBV4-2|NA|TRBJ2-7
TGTGCCAGCAGCCAAGTTATATCGCAGGGATCCTACGAGCAGTACTTC
CASSQVISQGSYEQYF
>NA|TRBV4-1|NA|TRBJ1-1
TGCGCCAGCAGCCGCGCAGGGGCAATGAACACTGAAGCTTTCTTT
CASSRAGAMNTEAFF
>NA|TRBV28|NA|TRBJ2-1
TGTGCCAGCAGCCCCATCTCGGGTAGCCGGGACAATGAGCAGTTCTTC
CASSPISGSRDNEQFF
>NA|TRBV4-2|NA|TRBJ2-1
TGTGCCAGCAGCCAAGCATTAGGGGGCGGGGATGAGCAGTTCTTC
CASSQALGGGDEQFF
>NA|TRBV27|NA|TRBJ1-1
TGTGCCAGCAGTTTATGGGGGGGGAACACTGAAGCTTTCTTT
CASSLWGGNTEAFF
>NA|TRBV7-9|TRBD1|TRBJ2-3
TGTGCCAGCAGCCTCAAAACGAGGACAGGGAGCACAGATACGCAGTATTTT
CASSLKTRTGSTDTQYF
>NA|TRBV28|TRBD2|TRBJ2-3
TGTGCCAGCAGTCGCGGGGGGACCGCAGATACGCAGTATTTT
CASSRGGTADTQYF
>NA|TRBV10-3|TRBD2|TRBJ2-3
TGTGCCATCAGTGATCTAGCTAGCGGGGGAGGGGATACGCAGTATTTT
CAISDLASGGGDTQYF
>NA|TRBV5-5|NA|TRBJ2-2
TGTGCCGCGGCCCCTTCCTCGGACACCGGGGAGCTGTTTTTT
CAAAPSSDTGELFF
>NA|TRBV5-6|TRBD1|TRBJ1-2
TGTGCCAGCAGTCTGAAGGGACAGGGAGGCTCCTATGGCTACACCTTC
CASSLKGQGGSYGYTF
>NA|TRBV9|NA|TRBJ2-1
TGTGCCAGCAGCGAGGGGGCCTACAATGAGCAGTTCTTC
CASSEGAYNEQFF
>NA|TRBV6-1|NA|TRBJ1-6
TGTGCCAGCAGTGAGAGGGGACTACCATATAATTCACCCCTCCACTTT
CASSERGLPYNSPLHF
>NA|TRBV6-1|NA|TRBJ2-7
TGTGCCAGCAGTGAAATCGGGGCCTACGAGCAGTACTTC
CASSEIGAYEQYF
>NA|TRBV5-6|NA|TRBJ1-1
TGTGCCAGCAGCTGGGGAAGGGGGAACACTGAAGCTTTCTTT
CASSWGRGNTEAFF
>NA|TRBV27|TRBD1|TRBJ1-1
TGTGCCAGCTCTTACTACAGGGGGGGCACTGAAGCTTTCTTT
CASSYYRGGTEAFF
>NA|TRBV9|NA|TRBJ1-1
TGTGCCAGCAGGAACGAGGCAGGGGACGCTTTCTTT
CASRNEAGDAFF
>NA|TRBV10-2|TRBD1|TRBJ1-5
TGCGCCAGCAGTGAGTTCAGGGGGTGGGATCAGCCCCAGCATTTT
CASSEFRGWDQPQHF
>NA|TRBV12-2|NA|TRBJ1-1
TGTGCAAGTCGCGCGCGACAGGGGCGAAACACTGAAGCTTCCTTT
CASRARQGRNTEASF